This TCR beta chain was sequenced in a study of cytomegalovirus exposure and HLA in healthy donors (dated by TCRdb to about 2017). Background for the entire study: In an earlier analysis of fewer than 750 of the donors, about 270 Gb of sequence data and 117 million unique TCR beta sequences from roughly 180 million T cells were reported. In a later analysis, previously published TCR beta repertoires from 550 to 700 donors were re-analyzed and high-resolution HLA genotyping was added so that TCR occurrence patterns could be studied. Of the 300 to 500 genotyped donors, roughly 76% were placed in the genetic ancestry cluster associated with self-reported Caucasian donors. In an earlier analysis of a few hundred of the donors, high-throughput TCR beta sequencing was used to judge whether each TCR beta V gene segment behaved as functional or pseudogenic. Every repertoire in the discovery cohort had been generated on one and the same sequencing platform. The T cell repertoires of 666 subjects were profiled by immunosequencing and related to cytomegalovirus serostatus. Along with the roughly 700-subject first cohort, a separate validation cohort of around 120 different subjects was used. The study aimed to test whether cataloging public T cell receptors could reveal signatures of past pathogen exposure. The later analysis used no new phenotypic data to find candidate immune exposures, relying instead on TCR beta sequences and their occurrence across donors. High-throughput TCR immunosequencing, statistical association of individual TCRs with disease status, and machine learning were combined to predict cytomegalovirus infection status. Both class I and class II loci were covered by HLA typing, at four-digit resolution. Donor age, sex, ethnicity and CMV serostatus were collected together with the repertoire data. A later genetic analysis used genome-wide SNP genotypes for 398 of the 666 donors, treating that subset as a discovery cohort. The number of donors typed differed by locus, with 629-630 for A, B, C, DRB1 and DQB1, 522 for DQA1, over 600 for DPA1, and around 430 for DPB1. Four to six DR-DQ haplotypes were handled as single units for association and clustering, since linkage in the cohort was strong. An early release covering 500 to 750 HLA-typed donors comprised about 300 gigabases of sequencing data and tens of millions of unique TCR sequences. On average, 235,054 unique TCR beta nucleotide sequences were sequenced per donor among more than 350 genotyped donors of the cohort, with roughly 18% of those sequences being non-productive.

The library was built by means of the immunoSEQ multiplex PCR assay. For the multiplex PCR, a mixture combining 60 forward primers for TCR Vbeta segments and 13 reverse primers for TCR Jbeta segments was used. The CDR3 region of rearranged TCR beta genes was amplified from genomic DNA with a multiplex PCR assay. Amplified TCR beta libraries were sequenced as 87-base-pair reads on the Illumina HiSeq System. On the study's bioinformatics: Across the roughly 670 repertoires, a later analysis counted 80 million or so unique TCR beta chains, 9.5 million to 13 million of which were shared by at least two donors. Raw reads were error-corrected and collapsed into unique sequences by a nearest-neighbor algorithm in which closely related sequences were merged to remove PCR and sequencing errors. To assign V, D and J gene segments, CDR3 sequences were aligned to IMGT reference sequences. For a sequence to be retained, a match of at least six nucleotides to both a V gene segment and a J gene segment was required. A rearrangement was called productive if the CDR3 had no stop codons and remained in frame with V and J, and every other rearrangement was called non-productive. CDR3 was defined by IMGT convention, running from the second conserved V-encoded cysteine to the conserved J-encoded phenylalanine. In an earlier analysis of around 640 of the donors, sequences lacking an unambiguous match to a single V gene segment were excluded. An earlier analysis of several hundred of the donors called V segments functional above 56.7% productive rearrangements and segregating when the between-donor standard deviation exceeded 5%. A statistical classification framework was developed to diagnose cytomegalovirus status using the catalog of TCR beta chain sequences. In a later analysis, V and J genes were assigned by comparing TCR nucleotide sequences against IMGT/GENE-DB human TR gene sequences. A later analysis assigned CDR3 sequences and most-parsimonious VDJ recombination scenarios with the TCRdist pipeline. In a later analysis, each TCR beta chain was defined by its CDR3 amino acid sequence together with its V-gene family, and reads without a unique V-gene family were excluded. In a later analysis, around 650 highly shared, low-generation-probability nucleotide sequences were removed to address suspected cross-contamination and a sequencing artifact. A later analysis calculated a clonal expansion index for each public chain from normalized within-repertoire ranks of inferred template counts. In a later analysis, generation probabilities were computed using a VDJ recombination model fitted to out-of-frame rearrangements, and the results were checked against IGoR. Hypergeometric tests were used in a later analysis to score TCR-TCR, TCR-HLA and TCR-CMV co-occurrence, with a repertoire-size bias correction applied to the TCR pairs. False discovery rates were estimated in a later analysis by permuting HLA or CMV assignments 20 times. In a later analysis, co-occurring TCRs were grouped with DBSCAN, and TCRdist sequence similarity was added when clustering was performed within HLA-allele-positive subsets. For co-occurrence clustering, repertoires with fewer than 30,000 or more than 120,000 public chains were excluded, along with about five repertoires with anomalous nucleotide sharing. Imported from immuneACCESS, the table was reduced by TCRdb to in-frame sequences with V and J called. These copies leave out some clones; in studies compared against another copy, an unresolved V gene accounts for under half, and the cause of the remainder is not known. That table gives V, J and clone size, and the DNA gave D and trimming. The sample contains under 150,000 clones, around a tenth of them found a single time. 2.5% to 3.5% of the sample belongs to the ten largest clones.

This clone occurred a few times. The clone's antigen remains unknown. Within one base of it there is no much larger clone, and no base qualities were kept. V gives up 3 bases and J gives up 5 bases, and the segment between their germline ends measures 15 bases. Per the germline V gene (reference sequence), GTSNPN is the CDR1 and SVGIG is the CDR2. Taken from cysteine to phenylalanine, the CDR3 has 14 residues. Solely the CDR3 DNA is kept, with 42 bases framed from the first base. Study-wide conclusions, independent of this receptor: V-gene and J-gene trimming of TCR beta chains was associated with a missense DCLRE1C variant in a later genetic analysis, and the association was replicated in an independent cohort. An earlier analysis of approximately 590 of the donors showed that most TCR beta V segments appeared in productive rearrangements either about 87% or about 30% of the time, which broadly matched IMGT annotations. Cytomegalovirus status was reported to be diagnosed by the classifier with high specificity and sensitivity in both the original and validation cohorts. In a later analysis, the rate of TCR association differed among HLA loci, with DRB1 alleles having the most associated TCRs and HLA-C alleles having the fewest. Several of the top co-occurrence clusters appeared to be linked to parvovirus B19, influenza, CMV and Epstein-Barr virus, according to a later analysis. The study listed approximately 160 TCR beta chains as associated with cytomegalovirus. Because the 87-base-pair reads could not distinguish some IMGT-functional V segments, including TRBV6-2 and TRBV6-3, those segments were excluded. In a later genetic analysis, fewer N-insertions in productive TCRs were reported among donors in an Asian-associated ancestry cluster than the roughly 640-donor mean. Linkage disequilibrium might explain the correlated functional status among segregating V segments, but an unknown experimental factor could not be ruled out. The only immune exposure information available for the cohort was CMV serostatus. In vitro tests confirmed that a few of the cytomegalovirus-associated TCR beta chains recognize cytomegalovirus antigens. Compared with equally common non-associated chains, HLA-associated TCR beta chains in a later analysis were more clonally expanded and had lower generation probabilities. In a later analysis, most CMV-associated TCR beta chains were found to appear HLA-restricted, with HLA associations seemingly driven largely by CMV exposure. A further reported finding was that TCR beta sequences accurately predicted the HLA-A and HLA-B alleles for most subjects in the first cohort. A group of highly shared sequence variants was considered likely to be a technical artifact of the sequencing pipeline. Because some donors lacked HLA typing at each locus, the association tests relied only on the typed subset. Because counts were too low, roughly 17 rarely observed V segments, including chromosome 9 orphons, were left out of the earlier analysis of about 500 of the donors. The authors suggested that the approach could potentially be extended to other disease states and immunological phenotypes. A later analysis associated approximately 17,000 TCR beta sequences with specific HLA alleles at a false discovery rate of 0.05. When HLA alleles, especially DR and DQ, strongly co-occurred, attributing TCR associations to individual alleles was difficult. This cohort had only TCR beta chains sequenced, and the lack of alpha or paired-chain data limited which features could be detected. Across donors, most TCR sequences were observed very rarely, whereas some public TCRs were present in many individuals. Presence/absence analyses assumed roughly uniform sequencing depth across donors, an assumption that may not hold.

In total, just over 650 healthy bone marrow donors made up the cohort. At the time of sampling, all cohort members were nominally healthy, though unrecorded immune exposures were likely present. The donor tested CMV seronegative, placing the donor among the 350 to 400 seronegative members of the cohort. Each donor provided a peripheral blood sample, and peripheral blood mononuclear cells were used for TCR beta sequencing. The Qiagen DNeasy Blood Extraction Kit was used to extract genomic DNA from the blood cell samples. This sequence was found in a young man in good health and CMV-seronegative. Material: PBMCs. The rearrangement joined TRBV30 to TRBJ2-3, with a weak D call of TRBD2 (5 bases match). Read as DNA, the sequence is TGTGCCTGGAGACGTGGGAGTGGAGGAGATACGCAGTATTTT. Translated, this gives CAWRRGSGGDTQYF. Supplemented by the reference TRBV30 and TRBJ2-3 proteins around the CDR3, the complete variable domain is SQTIHQWPATLVQPVGSPLSLECTVEGTSNPNLYWYRQAAGRGLQLLFYSVGIGQISSEVPQNLSASRPQDRQFILSSKKLLLSDSGFYLCAWRRGSGGDTQYFGPGTRLTVL.